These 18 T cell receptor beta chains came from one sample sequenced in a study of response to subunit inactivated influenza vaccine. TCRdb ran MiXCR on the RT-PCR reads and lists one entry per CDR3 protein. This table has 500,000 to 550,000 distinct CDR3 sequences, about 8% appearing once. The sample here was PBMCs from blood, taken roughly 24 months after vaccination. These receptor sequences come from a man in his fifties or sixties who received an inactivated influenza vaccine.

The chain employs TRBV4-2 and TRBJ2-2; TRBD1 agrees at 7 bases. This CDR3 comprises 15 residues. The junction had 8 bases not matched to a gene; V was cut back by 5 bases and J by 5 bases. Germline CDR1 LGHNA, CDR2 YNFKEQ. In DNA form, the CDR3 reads TGTGCCAGCAGCACCGGGACAGTGATAACCGGGGAGCTGTTTTTT. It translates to CASSTGTVITGELFF.

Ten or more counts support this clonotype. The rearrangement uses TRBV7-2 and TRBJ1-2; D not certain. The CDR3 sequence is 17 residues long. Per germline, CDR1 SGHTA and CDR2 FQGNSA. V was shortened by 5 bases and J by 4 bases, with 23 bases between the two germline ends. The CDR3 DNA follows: TGTGCCAGCAGCGTCTCGAATTTCTGGGCAGGCGCCTATGGCTACACCTTC. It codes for CASSVSNFWAGAYGYTF. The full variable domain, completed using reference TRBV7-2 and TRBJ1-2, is GAGVSQSPSNKVTEKGKDVELRCDPISGHTALYWYRQSLGQGLEFLIYFQGNSAPDKSGLPSDRFSAERTGGSVSTLTIQRTQQEDSAVYLCASSVSNFWAGAYGYTFGSGTRLTVV.

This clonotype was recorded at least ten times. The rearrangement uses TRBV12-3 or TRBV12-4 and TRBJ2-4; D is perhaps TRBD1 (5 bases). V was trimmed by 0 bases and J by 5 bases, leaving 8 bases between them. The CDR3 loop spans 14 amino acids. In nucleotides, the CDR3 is TGTGCCAGCAGTTTAGCGTCAGGGCAAAACATTCAGTACTTC. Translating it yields CASSLASGQNIQYF.

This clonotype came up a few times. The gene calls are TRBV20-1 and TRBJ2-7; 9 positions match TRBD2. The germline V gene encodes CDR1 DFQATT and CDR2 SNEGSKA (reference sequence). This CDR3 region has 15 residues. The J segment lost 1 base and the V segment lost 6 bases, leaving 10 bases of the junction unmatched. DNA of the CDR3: TGCAGTGCGCTCCCCGGTCTAGCGGGGTCCTACGAGCAGTACTTC. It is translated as CSALPGLAGSYEQYF.

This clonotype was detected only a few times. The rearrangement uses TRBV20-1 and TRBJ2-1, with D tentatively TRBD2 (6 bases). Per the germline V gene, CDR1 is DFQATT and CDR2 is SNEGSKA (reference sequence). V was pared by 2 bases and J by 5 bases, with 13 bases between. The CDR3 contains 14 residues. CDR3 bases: TGCAGTGCTAGAAGCCTAGGAGGGGACAATGAGCAGTTCTTC. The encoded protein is CSARSLGGDNEQFF.

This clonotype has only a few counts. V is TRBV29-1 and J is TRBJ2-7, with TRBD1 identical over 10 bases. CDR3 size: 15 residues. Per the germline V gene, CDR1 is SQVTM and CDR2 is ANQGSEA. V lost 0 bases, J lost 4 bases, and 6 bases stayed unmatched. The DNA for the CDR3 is TGCAGCGTTGAAGATGGGACAGGGGATTTGTACGAGCAGTACTTC. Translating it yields CSVEDGTGDLYEQYF.

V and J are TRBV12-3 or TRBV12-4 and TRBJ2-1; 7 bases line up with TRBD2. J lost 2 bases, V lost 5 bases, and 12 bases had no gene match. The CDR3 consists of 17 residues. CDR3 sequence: CASSPRLALTAYNEQFF. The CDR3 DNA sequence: TGTGCCAGCAGTCCCCGACTAGCCCTTACGGCCTACAATGAGCAGTTCTTC.

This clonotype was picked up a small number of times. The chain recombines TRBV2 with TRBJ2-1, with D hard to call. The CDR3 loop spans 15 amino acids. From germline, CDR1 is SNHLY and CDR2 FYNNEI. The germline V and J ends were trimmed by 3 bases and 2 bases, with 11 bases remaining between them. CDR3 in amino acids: CASSDEAFTYNEQFF. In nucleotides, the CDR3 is TGTGCCAGCAGTGACGAAGCGTTCACCTACAATGAGCAGTTCTTC.

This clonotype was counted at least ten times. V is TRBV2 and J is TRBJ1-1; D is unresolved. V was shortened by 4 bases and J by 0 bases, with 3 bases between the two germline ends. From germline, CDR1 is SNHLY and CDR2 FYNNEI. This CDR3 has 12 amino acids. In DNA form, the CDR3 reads TGTGCCAGCAGTGTTCTGAACACTGAAGCTTTCTTT. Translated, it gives CASSVLNTEAFF. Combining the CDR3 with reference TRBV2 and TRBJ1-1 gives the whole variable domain EPEVTQTPSHQVTQMGQEVILRCVPISNHLYFYWYRQILGQKVEFLVSFYNNEISEKSEIFDDQFSVERPDGSNFTLKIRSTKLEDSAMYFCASSVLNTEAFFGQGTRLTVV.

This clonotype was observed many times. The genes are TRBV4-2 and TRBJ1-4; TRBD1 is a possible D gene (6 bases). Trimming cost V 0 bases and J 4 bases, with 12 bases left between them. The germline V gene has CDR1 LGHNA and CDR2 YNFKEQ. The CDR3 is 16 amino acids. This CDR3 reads CASSQEMGASNEKLFF. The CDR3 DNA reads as TGTGCCAGCAGCCAAGAAATGGGGGCGAGTAATGAAAAACTGTTTTTT.

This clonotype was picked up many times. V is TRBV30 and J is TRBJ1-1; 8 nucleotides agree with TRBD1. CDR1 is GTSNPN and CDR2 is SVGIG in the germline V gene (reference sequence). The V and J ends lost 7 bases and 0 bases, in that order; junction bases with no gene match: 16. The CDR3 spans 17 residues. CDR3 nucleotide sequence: TGTGCCTCCCAAAGGTGGACACAGGGGGGTCTGAACACTGAAGCTTTCTTT. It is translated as CASQRWTQGGLNTEAFF.

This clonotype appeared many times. The CDR3: CASSRQGLYNEQFF. The CDR3, as DNA: TGTGCCAGCTCACGCCAGGGGCTTTACAATGAGCAGTTCTTC. The chain employs TRBV18 and TRBJ2-1; tentative D call: TRBD1 (6 bases). Germline V gene data show CDR1 as KGHSH and CDR2 as LQKENI. V was pared by 4 bases and J by 4 bases, with 11 bases between. There are 14 residues in the CDR3.

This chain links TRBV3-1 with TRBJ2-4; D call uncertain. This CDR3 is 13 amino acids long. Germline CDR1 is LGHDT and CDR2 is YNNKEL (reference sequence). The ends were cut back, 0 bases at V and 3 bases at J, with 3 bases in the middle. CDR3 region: CASSQEDKNIQYF. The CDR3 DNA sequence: TGTGCCAGCAGCCAAGAGGACAAAAACATTCAGTACTTC.

CDR3 nucleotides: TGTGCCAGCAGCTTCTCTCGGGACAATGAGCAGTTCTTC. As protein: CASSFSRDNEQFF. The rearrangement joins TRBV11-2 to TRBJ2-1; the D is unclear. CDR3 size: 13 residues. Germline V gene data show CDR1 as SGHAT and CDR2 as FQNNGV. V was trimmed by 3 bases and J by 5 bases, leaving 8 bases between them.

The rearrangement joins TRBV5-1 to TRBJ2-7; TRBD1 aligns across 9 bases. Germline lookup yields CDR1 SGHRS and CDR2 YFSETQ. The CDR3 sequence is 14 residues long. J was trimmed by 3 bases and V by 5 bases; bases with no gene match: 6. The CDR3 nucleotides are TGCGCCAGCAGGCGTACGGGACAGGGCTACGAGCAGTACTTC. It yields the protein CASRRTGQGYEQYF.

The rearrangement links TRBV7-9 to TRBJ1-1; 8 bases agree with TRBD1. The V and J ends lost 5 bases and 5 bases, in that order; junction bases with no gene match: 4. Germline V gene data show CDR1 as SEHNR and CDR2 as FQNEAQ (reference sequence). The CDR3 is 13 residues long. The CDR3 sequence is CASSVQGVTEAFF. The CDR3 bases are TGTGCCAGCAGCGTACAGGGGGTAACTGAAGCTTTCTTT.

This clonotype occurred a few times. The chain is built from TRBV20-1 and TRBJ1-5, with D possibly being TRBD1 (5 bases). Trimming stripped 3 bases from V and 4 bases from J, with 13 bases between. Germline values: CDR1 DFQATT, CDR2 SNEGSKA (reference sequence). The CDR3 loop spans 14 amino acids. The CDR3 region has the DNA TGCAGTGCTAGCCAGAGGGGTCGTAATCAGCCCCAGCATTTT. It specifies CSASQRGRNQPQHF.

The CDR3 sequence is CASSDHGGEYTEAFF. CDR3 bases: TGTGCCAGCAGTGACCATGGAGGGGAATATACTGAAGCTTTCTTT. The chain has TRBV6-2 or TRBV6-3 and TRBJ1-1, with D perhaps matching TRBD1 (5 bases). V dropped 5 bases and J dropped 5 bases, with 18 bases sitting between them. The CDR3 length is 15 residues. CDR1 is MNHEY and CDR2 is SVGEGT in the germline V gene.